Following are 25 T cell receptor beta chains from one sample sequenced in a study of blood T cell repertoires in COVID-19. TCRdb's table, derived via immunoSEQ multiplex PCR, lists solely in-frame clones and lacks some. The table lists roughly 150,000 clones, 65% to 80% of them singletons. Sequencing was done on a sample of PBMCs or T cells enriched from blood (not recorded which). Source of these receptors: a woman between 65 and 79 years old in a cohort exposed to, infected with or recovered from COVID-19 (not recorded which).

The chain is built from TRBV28 and TRBJ1-4; D might be TRBD1 (5 bases). Trimming shortened V by 5 bases and J by 0 bases, and 13 bases separated the two germline ends. The CDR3 length is 16 residues. Germline loops: CDR1 MDHEN, CDR2 SYDVKM. CDR3: CASSTRRGSTNEKLFF. CDR3 sequence (DNA): TGTGCCAGCAGTACAAGGAGGGGCTCAACTAATGAAAAACTGTTTTTT.

The chain uses TRBV11-2 and TRBJ2-3; D gene unclear. Germline V gene lookup returns CDR1 SGHAT and CDR2 FQNNGV. Trimming removed 1 base at V and 6 bases at J, with 14 bases between. The CDR3 runs 15 residues. The CDR3 DNA is TGTGCCAGCAGCTTAGGGGCGTTCATTGCGGATACGCAGTATTTT. Its protein product is CASSLGAFIADTQYF. The full variable domain, rest sourced from reference TRBV11-2 and TRBJ2-3, is EAGVAQSPRYKIIEKRQSVAFWCNPISGHATLYWYQQILGQGPKLLIQFQNNGVVDDSQLPKDRFSAERLKGVDSTLKIQPAKLEDSAVYLCASSLGAFIADTQYFGPGTRLTVL.

The rearrangement links TRBV11-2 to TRBJ2-5; D is undetermined. V was cut by 5 bases and J by 2 bases, with 9 bases left in between. The germline V gene encodes CDR1 SGHAT and CDR2 FQNNGV. The CDR3 is 13 residues long. The CDR3 bases are TGTGCCAGCAGCCTCCAGATTCAAGAGACCCAGTACTTC. This codes for CASSLQIQETQYF.

A remark on this clone: The junction does not match germline at one end; this may be a read error. The genes are TRBV4-1 and TRBJ1-1; TRBD1 agrees at 9 bases. Germline V gene data show CDR1 as MGHRA and CDR2 as YSYEKL. CDR3 length equals 16 residues. CDR3 in amino acids: CASSPDPQGAVTEAFF. The CDR3 DNA follows: TGCGCCAGTAGCCCGGATCCACAGGGGGCGGTAACTGAAGCTTTCTTT.

Written as DNA, the CDR3 is TGTGCCAGCAGTGGACAGGGGGCCTTCGGAGAGACCCAGTACTTC. This gives the protein CASSGQGAFGETQYF. The chain recombines TRBV2 with TRBJ2-5; TRBD1 matches 10 bases. Germline V gene lookup returns CDR1 SNHLY and CDR2 FYNNEI. Germline trimming cut 4 bases from V and 4 bases from J; bases unmatched to any gene: 6. The CDR3 spans 15 residues.

CDR3 DNA sequence: TGCGCCAGCAGCCCTGGGACAGGGGGCATAAGCAATCAGCCCCAGCATTTT. Its protein product is CASSPGTGGISNQPQHF. This chain links TRBV5-1 with TRBJ1-5; 12 bases are a match to TRBD1. CDR1 SGHRS and CDR2 YFSETQ come from the germline V gene. V shed 4 bases, J shed 1 base, and the junction held 6 bases outside the gene matches. CDR3 length: 17 amino acids.

The chain couples TRBV11-3 to TRBJ1-1; D is unresolved. V lost 3 bases, J lost 1 base, and 6 bases lay in between. The CDR3 spans 13 residues. Looked up from germline, CDR1 is SGHNT and CDR2 is YENEEA. The DNA of the CDR3 is TGTGCCAGCAGCTTTGGGCCGAACACTGAAGCTTTCTTT. Translated, it gives CASSFGPNTEAFF. The full variable domain, its missing parts supplied by reference TRBV11-3 and TRBJ1-1, is EAGVVQSPRYKIIEKKQPVAFWCNPISGHNTLYWYLQNLGQGPELLIRYENEEAVDDSQLPKDRFSAERLKGVDSTLKIQPAELGDSAVYLCASSFGPNTEAFFGQGTRLTVV.

The genes are TRBV4-3 and TRBJ1-4; D call uncertain. CDR3 length: 17 residues. Germline CDR1 reads LGHNA; CDR2 reads YSLEER. V gave up 0 bases and J gave up 8 bases, with 19 bases separating them. DNA of the CDR3: TGCGCCAGCAGCCAAGAGGGATCAAGACGGGGTGGGGAAAAACTGTTTTTT. This encodes CASSQEGSRRGGEKLFF.

The chain links TRBV19 to TRBJ2-5, with 8 bases identical to TRBD1. Germline V gene sequence: CDR1 LNHDA, CDR2 SQIVND (reference sequence). Trimming removed 4 bases from V and 4 bases from J; junction bases left unmatched: 5. This CDR3 contains 14 residues. CDR3 bases: TGTGCCAGTAGTACCCTGACAGGGGTAGAGACCCAGTACTTC. Translation gives CASSTLTGVETQYF.

The rearrangement joins TRBV5-8 to TRBJ2-2; tentative D call: TRBD1 (6 bases). V was cut by 5 bases and J by 4 bases, with 12 bases left in between. CDR1 and CDR2 (germline): SGHTS, YDEGEE. CDR3 length equals 14 residues. CDR3 bases: TGTGCCAGCAGTATACAGGGCCGCACCGGGGAGCTGTTTTTT. Its translation: CASSIQGRTGELFF. Full variable domain (remainder filled in from reference TRBV5-8 and TRBJ2-2): EAGVTQSPTHLIKTRGQQATLRCSPISGHTSVYWYQQALGLGLQFLLWYDEGEERNRGNFPPRFSGRQFPNYSSELNVNALELEDSALYLCASSIQGRTGELFFGEGSRLTVL.

This clone showed up just a few times. This sample also contains other DNA sequences that code for the same CDR3. This chain links TRBV5-1 with TRBJ2-3; 8 bases match TRBD1. The germline gives CDR1 SGHRS, CDR2 YFSETQ. CDR3 length: 14 amino acids. J was trimmed by 4 bases and V by 4 bases; bases with no gene match: 5. CDR3 coding DNA: TGCGCCAGCAGCAGAGGACAGGGTCCAGATACGCAGTATTTT. As protein: CASSRGQGPDTQYF.

The V gene is TRBV14, the J gene TRBJ2-5; D unresolved. Trimming removed 1 base at V and 4 bases at J, with 7 bases between. This CDR3 is built from 13 residues. Per the germline V gene, CDR1 is SGHDN and CDR2 is FVKESK. The CDR3 loop reads CASSQGFRETQYF. CDR3 nucleotide sequence: TGTGCCAGCAGCCAAGGTTTTCGAGAGACCCAGTACTTC.

This clone was found a few times. This sequence joins TRBV2 and TRBJ1-5, with TRBD1 identical over 11 bases. Germline trimming cut 5 bases from V and 6 bases from J; bases unmatched to any gene: 12. Germline assignment: CDR1 SNHLY and CDR2 FYNNEI. The CDR3 runs to 17 residues. CDR3 sequence reads: CASSIQSGQGAGQPQHF. In DNA, the CDR3 is TGTGCCAGCAGTATTCAAAGCGGACAGGGGGCTGGTCAGCCCCAGCATTTT.

The V gene is TRBV6-5, the J gene TRBJ2-1, with unresolved D. CDR1 is MNHEY and CDR2 is SVGAGI in the germline V gene. The V end was cut by 5 bases, the J end by 8 bases, with 10 bases between. CDR3 size: 12 residues. CDR3: CASSRERDEQFF. Written as DNA, the CDR3 is TGTGCCAGCAGTCGCGAACGGGATGAGCAGTTCTTC.

The V call is TRBV18, the J call TRBJ1-4; D may be TRBD1 (5 bases). V was trimmed by 0 bases and J by 5 bases, leaving 10 bases between them. This CDR3 is built from 15 residues. CDR1 KGHSH and CDR2 LQKENI come from the germline V gene. The CDR3 reads CASSPPGQINEKLFF. In DNA form, the CDR3 reads TGTGCCAGCTCACCACCGGGGCAGATAAATGAAAAACTGTTTTTT.

The chain is built from TRBV28 and TRBJ1-2; possible D gene TRBD1, 5 bases. The CDR3 totals 13 residues. The V gene lost 3 bases and the J gene lost 5 bases, with 10 bases spanning the gap. The germline V gene has CDR1 MDHEN and CDR2 SYDVKM. For the CDR3, the DNA is TGTGCCAGCAGTTTGGAGGGGCCTTATGGCTACACCTTC. Its translation is CASSLEGPYGYTF.

The rearrangement uses TRBV4-1 and TRBJ2-5; D might be TRBD2 (6 bases). CDR3 length equals 15 residues. Looked up from germline, CDR1 is MGHRA and CDR2 is YSYEKL. The germline V and J ends were trimmed by 3 bases and 9 bases, with 20 bases remaining between them. The CDR3 DNA reads as TGCGCCAGCAGCCAGGAGGGACTCTCGTTTAACTCCCAGTACTTC. It specifies CASSQEGLSFNSQYF.

A few counts support this clone. The J gene is TRBJ1-5, the V gene TRBV5-1; D call uncertain. Germline CDR1 reads SGHRS; CDR2 reads YFSETQ. This CDR3 has 14 residues. The V end lost 0 bases, the J end lost 0 bases, and 4 bases lay between the germline ends. The CDR3 is CASSLGNSNQPQHF. CDR3 nucleotides: TGCGCCAGCAGCTTGGGTAATAGCAATCAGCCCCAGCATTTT. The whole variable domain, filled in from reference TRBV5-1 and TRBJ1-5, reads KAGVTQTPRYLIKTRGQQVTLSCSPISGHRSVSWYQQTPGQGLQFLFEYFSETQRNKGNFPGRFSGRQFSNSRSEMNVSTLELGDSALYLCASSLGNSNQPQHFGDGTRLSIL.

The chain has TRBV25-1 and TRBJ2-2, with TRBD1 matching 7 bases. Germline loops: CDR1 MGHDK, CDR2 SYGVNS. V dropped 7 bases and J dropped 3; count of bases not matched to a gene: 14. The CDR3 is 17 residues long. Here the CDR3 DNA reads TGTGCCAGCACCGAGACCAAAGGGACAGAACACACCGGGGAGCTGTTTTTT. It encodes CASTETKGTEHTGELFF.

In this sample, this clone turned up a few times. This rearrangement joins TRBV18 to TRBJ2-5; D might be TRBD1 (6 bases). The CDR3 has 14 amino acids. The germline gives CDR1 KGHSH, CDR2 LQKENI. With 3 bases removed from V and 1 base from J, the gap between germline ends came to 9 bases. The CDR3 is CASSPQGSQETQYF. CDR3 nucleotides: TGTGCCAGCTCACCTCAGGGGTCCCAAGAGACCCAGTACTTC.

The V call is TRBV7-8, the J call TRBJ1-2, with D perhaps matching TRBD1 (5 bases). From germline, CDR1 is SGHVS and CDR2 FQNEAQ. There are 15 residues in the CDR3. Deletions cut 2 bases from V and 1 base from J, with 11 bases between. CDR3 sequence (DNA): TGTGCCAGCAGCTTATGGTCCAGGGTTAACTATGGCTACACCTTC. Protein product: CASSLWSRVNYGYTF.

The chain joins TRBV5-5 to TRBJ1-4; no firm D call. V lost 0 bases, J lost 0 bases, and 12 bases lay in between. This CDR3 has 17 amino acids. CDR1 and CDR2 (germline): SGHKS, YYEKEE (reference sequence). CDR3 amino acids: CASSLVLDSATNEKLFF. CDR3 bases: TGTGCCAGCAGCTTGGTCCTCGACTCCGCAACTAATGAAAAACTGTTTTTT. Full variable domain (outside the CDR3, taken from reference TRBV5-5 and TRBJ1-4): DAGVTQSPTHLIKTRGQQVTLRCSPISGHKSVSWYQQVLGQGPQFIFQYYEKEERGRGNFPDRFSARQFPNYSSELNVNALLLGDSALYLCASSLVLDSATNEKLFFGSGTQLSVL.

The V call is TRBV28, the J call TRBJ2-1; 14 positions match TRBD2. The CDR3 is made up of 18 amino acids. V trimming: 3 bases; J trimming: 0 bases; junction bases outside the gene matches: 4. CDR1 is MDHEN and CDR2 is SYDVKM in the germline V gene. The CDR3 nucleotides read TGTGCCAGCAGTTTCCTAGGACTAGCGGGAGGCTCCTACAATGAGCAGTTCTTC. As protein: CASSFLGLAGGSYNEQFF.

This chain joins TRBV14 and TRBJ1-6, with 7 nucleotides matching TRBD1. The V gene end was trimmed by 1 base and the J gene end by 6 bases; junction bases not matched to a gene: 12. Germline CDR1 and CDR2: SGHDN and FVKESK. The CDR3 runs 18 residues. CDR3 sequence reads: CASSQGGLGQGVNSPLHF. CDR3 nucleotide sequence: TGTGCCAGCAGCCAAGGAGGTCTGGGTCAGGGGGTTAATTCACCCCTCCACTTT. Using reference TRBV14 and TRBJ1-6 for the parts outside the CDR3, the full variable domain is EAGVTQFPSHSVIEKGQTVTLRCDPISGHDNLYWYRRVMGKEIKFLLHFVKESKQDESGMPNNRFLAERTGGTYSTLKVQPAELEDSGVYFCASSQGGLGQGVNSPLHFGNGTRLTVT.

The chain uses TRBV18 and TRBJ1-1, with 8 bases that match TRBD1. This CDR3 spans 14 amino acids. Unmatched junction bases numbered 4, after V lost 3 bases and J lost 4 bases. Germline V gene sequence: CDR1 KGHSH, CDR2 LQKENI. CDR3 nucleotides: TGTGCCAGCTCACCCATGGACAGGGCCACTGAAGCTTTCTTT. Protein sequence: CASSPMDRATEAFF.